The T cell receptor (beta chain) under discussion was sequenced for a study of Graves' ophthalmopathy and Graves' hyperthyroidism. RNA served as the template for amplifying TCR beta CDR3 regions. HTBI primers were used in a first-round RT-PCR, which preceded a second-round multiplex PCR. TCRdb re-called the multiplex PCR reads with MiXCR, one entry per CDR3 protein. The repertoire has a few hundred thousand distinct CDR3 sequences, about 18% of them found once; the top ten carry 2% to 2.5%. The CDR3 length is 16 residues. V dropped 2 bases and J dropped 2 bases, with 16 bases sitting between them. Germline V gives CDR1 MNHNS, CDR2 SASEGT. This clonotype was observed at least ten times.

This receptor was obtained from an adult woman with stable Graves' hyperthyroidism. Sequenced sample: peripheral blood. V gene TRBV6-1 combines with J gene TRBJ2-7; D uncertain. CDR3 in DNA: TGTGCCAGCAGTGAATTGCAGGCGGTGCCCCCCTACGAGCAGTACTTC. This translates into CASSELQAVPPYEQYF.